This T cell receptor beta chain was sequenced for a study of OX40 agonist ivuxolimab in advanced cancers. Turning to the study itself: Checkpoint inhibitors had been given previously to around 38% of patients. Study-wide points: At 0.1 to 3.0 mg/kg, CD4+ and CD8+ blood T cells expanded clonally by week 6.

On this clone: The antigen is undetermined.

From germline, CDR1 is LNHDA and CDR2 SQIVND (reference sequence). Trimming pared 7 bases from V and 0 bases from J, leaving 7 bases between. This CDR3 has 13 residues. Using immunoSEQ multiplex PCR, the repertoire was profiled, and TCRdb retains in-frame clones only, with some absent. Of more than 75,000 clones listed, 85% to 90% are singletons. If patients had autoimmune disease history or systemic immunosuppression, they were excluded. The investigators sampled blood at baseline, at cycle 4 day 1, and at cycle 7 day 1. This clonotype was sampled from an adult with an advanced solid tumor such as melanoma, head and neck, liver or kidney cancer. This specimen was CD4+ or CD8+ T cells sorted from blood, taken in a trial of the OX40 agonist ivuxolimab. The chain couples TRBV19 to TRBJ1-5; D is unresolved. CDR3 sequence (DNA): TGTGCCAGTACCGTCAATAGCAATCAGCCCCAGCATTTT. It is translated as CASTVNSNQPQHF.